This T cell receptor (beta chain) emerged from a study of blood T cell repertoires in COVID-19. Across the whole study: Samples of COVID-19 (acute and convalescent) were obtained from the United States, Italy and Spain. T cells, B-cell-depleted T cells, or PBMCs supplied cDNA or gDNA.

Germline lookup yields CDR1 SGHRS and CDR2 YFSETQ. V was cut by 0 bases and J by 1 base, with 7 bases left in between. This CDR3 is 14 amino acids long. Per the authors' pipeline: Estimation of nucleated cell counts was performed using reference gene primer amplification. Repertoires were generated with immunoSEQ multiplex PCR, while TCRdb's copy carries only in-frame clones and drops some. The V and J calls and clone size were taken over from that table, and D and trimming were inferred from the DNA. The sample records about 250,000 clones, 75% to 85% being singletons. The chain carries TRBV5-1 and TRBJ1-1; D is undetermined. This TCR was recovered from a man aged 50 or older with active or convalescent COVID-19. Sequencing input: peripheral blood. The CDR3 nucleotides are TGCGCCAGCAGCTTGGAGCCGGGGAACACTGAAGCTTTCTTT. Translated: CASSLEPGNTEAFF.